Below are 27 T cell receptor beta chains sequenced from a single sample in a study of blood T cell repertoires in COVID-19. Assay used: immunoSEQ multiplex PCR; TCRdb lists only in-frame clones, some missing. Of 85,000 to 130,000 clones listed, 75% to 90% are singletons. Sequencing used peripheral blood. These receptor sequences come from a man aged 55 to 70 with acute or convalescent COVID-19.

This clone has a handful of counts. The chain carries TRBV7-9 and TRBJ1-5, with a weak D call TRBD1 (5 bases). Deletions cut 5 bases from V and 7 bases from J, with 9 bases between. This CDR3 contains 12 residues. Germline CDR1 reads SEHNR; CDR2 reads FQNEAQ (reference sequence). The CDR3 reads CASSPGGQPQHF. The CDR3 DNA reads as TGTGCCAGCAGCCCCGGGGGGCAGCCCCAGCATTTT. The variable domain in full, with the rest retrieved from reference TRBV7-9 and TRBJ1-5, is DTGVSQNPRHKITKRGQNVTFRCDPISEHNRLYWYRQTLGQGPEFLTYFQNEAQLEKSRLLSDRFSAERPKGSFSTLEIQRTEQGDSAMYLCASSPGGQPQHFGDGTRLSIL.

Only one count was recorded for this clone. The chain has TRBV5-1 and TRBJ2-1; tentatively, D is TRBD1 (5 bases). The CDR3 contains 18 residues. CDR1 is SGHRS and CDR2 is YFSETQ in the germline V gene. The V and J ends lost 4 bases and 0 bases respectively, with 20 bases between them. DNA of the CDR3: TGCGCCAGCAGCCGAATAAGAGACAGTCTTAGCTCCTACAATGAGCAGTTCTTC. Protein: CASSRIRDSLSSYNEQFF.

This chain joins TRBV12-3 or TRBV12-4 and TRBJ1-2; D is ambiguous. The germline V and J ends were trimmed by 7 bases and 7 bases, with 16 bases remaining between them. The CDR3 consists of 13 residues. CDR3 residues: CASTSYTGGGYTF. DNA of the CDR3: TGTGCCAGCACTTCTTATACTGGTGGTGGCTACACCTTC.

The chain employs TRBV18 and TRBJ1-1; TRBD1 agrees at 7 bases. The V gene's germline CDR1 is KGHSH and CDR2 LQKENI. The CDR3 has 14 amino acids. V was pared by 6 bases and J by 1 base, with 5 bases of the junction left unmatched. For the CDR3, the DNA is TGTGCCAGCTCCGTGGACAGGACGAACACTGAAGCTTTCTTT. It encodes CASSVDRTNTEAFF. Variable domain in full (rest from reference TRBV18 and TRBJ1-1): NAGVMQNPRHLVRRRGQEARLRCSPMKGHSHVYWYRQLPEEGLKFMVYLQKENIIDESGMPKERFSAEFPKEGPSILRIQQVVRGDSAAYFCASSVDRTNTEAFFGQGTRLTVV.

Here the CDR3 reads CASSWGLAQLYNEQFF. The CDR3, as DNA: TGCGCCAGCAGCTGGGGACTAGCCCAACTTTACAATGAGCAGTTCTTC. The chain links TRBV23-1 to TRBJ2-1, with TRBD2 matching 9 bases. TRBV23-1 is an open reading frame, and its role is uncertain. The V and J ends lost 6 bases and 4 bases, in that order; junction bases with no gene match: 10. The CDR3 runs to 16 residues.

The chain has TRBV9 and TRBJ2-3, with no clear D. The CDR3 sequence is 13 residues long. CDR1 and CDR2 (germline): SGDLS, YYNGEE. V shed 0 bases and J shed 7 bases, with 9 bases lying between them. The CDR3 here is CASSVAALNTQYF. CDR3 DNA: TGTGCCAGCAGCGTAGCCGCACTTAATACGCAGTATTTT.

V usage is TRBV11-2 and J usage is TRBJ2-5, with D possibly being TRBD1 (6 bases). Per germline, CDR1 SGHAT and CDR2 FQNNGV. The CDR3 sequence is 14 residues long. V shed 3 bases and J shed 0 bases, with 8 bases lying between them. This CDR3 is CASSFGTNQETQYF. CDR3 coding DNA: TGTGCCAGCAGCTTCGGGACAAACCAAGAGACCCAGTACTTC. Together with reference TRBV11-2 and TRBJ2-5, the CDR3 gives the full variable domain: EAGVAQSPRYKIIEKRQSVAFWCNPISGHATLYWYQQILGQGPKLLIQFQNNGVVDDSQLPKDRFSAERLKGVDSTLKIQPAKLEDSAVYLCASSFGTNQETQYFGPGTRLLVL.

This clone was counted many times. CDR3 sequence: CASSFGGRDTQYF. The CDR3 coding sequence is TGTGCCAGCAGCTTCGGGGGTAGAGATACGCAGTATTTT. The V and J genes are TRBV5-4 and TRBJ2-3; D is possibly TRBD2 (6 bases). This CDR3 has 13 residues. V was pared by 2 bases and J by 5 bases, with 9 bases between. CDR1 is SGHNT and CDR2 is YYREEE in the germline V gene (reference sequence).

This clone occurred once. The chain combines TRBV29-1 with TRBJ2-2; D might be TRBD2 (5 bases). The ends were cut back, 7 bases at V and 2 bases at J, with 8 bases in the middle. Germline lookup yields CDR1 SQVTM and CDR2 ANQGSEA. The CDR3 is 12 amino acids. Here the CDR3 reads CSGAVNTGELFF. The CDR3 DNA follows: TGCAGCGGAGCGGTAAACACCGGGGAGCTGTTTTTT.

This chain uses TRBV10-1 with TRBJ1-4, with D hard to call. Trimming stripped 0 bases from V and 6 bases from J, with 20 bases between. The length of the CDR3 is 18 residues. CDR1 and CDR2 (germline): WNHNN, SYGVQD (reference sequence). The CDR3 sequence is CASSESRGGFETHEKLFF. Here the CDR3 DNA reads TGCGCCAGCAGTGAGTCCCGAGGAGGCTTCGAAACACATGAAAAACTGTTTTTT.

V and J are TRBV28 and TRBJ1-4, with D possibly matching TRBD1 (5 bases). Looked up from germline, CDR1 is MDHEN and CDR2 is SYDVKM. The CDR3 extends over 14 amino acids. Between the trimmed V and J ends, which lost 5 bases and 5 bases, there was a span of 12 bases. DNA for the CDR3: TGTGCCAGCAGTCCCGACAGCAGAAATGAAAAACTGTTTTTT. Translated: CASSPDSRNEKLFF.

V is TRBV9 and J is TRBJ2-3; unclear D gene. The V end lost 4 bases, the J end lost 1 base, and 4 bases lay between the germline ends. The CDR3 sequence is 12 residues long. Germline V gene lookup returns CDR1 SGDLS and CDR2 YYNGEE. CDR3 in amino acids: CASSTRTDTQYF. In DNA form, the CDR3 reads TGTGCCAGCAGCACTCGCACAGATACGCAGTATTTT.

This CDR3 reads CASSAVSTDTQYF. CDR3 nucleotide sequence: TGTGCCAGCAGTGCGGTTAGCACAGATACGCAGTATTTT. This chain uses TRBV2 with TRBJ2-3; D remains ambiguous. CDR1 and CDR2 from the germline V gene are SNHLY and FYNNEI. This CDR3 has 13 residues. V was trimmed by 4 bases and J by 0 bases, leaving 5 bases between them.

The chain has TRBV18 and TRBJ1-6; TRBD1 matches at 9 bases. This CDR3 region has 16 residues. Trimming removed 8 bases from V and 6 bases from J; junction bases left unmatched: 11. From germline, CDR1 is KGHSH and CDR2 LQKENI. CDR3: CASALNSDRGNSPLHF. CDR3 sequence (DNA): TGTGCCAGCGCGTTGAACTCGGACAGGGGTAATTCACCCCTCCACTTT.

CDR3 amino acids: CAISTSSRELFF. CDR3 sequence (DNA): TGTGCCATCAGTACTTCGTCTCGGGAGCTGTTTTTT. This rearrangement joins TRBV10-3 to TRBJ2-2; D call uncertain. The length of the CDR3 is 12 residues. V shed 5 bases and J shed 9 bases, with 10 bases lying between them. The germline CDR1 and CDR2 sequences are ENHRY and SYGVKD.

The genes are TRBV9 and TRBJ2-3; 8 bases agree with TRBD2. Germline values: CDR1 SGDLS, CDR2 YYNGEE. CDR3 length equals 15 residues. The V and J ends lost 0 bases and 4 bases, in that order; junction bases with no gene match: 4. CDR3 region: CASSVDFGRADTQYF. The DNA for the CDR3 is TGTGCCAGCAGCGTAGACTTCGGGAGGGCAGATACGCAGTATTTT.

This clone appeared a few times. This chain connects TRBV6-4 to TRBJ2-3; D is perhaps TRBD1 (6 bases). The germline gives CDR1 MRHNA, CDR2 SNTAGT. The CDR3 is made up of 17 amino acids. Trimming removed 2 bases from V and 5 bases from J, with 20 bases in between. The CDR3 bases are TGTGCCAGCAGTGACCCAGCGAACCCGGACAGAGGAGATACGCAGTATTTT. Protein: CASSDPANPDRGDTQYF.

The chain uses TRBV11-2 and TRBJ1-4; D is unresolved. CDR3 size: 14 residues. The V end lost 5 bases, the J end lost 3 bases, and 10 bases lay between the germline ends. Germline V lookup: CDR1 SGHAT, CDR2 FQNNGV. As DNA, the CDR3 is TGTGCCAGCAGCCTCAGAGGCCCTAATGAAAAACTGTTTTTT. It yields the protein CASSLRGPNEKLFF.

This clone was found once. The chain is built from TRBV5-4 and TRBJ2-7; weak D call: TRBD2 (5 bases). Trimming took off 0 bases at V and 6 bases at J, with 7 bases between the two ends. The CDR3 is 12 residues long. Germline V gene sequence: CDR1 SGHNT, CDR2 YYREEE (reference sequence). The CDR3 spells CASSLGEGEQYF. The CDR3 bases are TGTGCCAGCAGCTTGGGCGAGGGCGAGCAGTACTTC.

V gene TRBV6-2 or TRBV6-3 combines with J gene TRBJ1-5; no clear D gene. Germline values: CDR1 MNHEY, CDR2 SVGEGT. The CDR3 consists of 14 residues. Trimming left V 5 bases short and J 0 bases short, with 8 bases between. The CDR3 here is CASSNVFSNQPQHF. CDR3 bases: TGTGCCAGCAGTAATGTATTTAGCAATCAGCCCCAGCATTTT.

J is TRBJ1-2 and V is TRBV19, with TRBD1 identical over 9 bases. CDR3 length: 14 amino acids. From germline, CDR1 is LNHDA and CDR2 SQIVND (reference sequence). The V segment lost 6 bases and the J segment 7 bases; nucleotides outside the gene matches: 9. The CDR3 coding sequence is TGTGCCAGTAGCATAAACTACAGGGGGCTTGGCTACACCTTC. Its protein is CASSINYRGLGYTF.

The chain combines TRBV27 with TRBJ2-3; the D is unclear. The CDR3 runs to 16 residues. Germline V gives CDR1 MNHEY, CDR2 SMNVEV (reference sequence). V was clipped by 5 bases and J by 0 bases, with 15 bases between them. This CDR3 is CASSIPGLFSTDTQYF. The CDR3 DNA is TGTGCCAGCAGTATCCCCGGGTTATTCAGCACAGATACGCAGTATTTT.

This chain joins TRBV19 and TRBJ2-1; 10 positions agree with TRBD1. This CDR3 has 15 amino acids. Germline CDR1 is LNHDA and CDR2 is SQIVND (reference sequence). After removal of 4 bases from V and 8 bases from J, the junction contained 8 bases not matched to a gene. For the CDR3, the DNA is TGTGCCAGTAGTAGACCGGGACAGGGGCGCGATGAGCAGTTCTTC. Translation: CASSRPGQGRDEQFF.

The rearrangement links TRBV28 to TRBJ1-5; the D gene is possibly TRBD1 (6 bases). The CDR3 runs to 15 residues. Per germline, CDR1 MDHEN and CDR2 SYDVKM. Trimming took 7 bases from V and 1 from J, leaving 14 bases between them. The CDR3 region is CASTKQGQSNQPQHF. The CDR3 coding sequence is TGTGCCAGCACCAAACAGGGTCAGAGCAATCAGCCCCAGCATTTT.

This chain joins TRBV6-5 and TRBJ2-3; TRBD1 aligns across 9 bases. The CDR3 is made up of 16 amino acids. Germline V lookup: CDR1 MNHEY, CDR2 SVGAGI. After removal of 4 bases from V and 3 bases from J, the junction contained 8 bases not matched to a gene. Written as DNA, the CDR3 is TGTGCCAGCAGTTCCCGGGACAGGGAAAGGACAGATACGCAGTATTTT. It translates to CASSSRDRERTDTQYF.

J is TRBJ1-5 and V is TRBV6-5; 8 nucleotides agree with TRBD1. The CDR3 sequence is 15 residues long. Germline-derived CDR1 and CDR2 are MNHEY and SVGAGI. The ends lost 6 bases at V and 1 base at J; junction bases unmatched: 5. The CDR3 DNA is TGTGCCAGCAGCCTAGACAGGGGAAGCAATCAGCCCCAGCATTTT. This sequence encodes CASSLDRGSNQPQHF.

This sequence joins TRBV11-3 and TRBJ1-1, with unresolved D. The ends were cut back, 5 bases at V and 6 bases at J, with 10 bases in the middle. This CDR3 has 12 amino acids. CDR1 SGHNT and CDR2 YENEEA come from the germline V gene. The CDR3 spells CASSPDTAEAFF. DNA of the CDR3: TGTGCCAGCAGCCCCGATACAGCTGAAGCTTTCTTT. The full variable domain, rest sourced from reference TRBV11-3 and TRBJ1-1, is EAGVVQSPRYKIIEKKQPVAFWCNPISGHNTLYWYLQNLGQGPELLIRYENEEAVDDSQLPKDRFSAERLKGVDSTLKIQPAELGDSAVYLCASSPDTAEAFFGQGTRLTVV.